A selection of T cell receptor beta chains follows, all from one sample in a study of cytomegalovirus exposure and HLA in healthy donors. The assay was immunoSEQ multiplex PCR, and TCRdb's table has in-frame clones only and misses some. This repertoire shows some 69,000 clones, 65% to 70% found once; its top ten account for around 13%. Material: PBMCs. These receptor sequences come from a male donor in good health and CMV-seropositive. Both conserved end residues are part of each CDR3. Each record gives: J gene, V gene, CDR3 protein.

>TRBJ2-3|TRBV7-7
CASSLESVSDTQYF
>TRBJ1-6|TRBV5-6
CASSLEGQGAFPYNSPLHF
>TRBJ2-1|TRBV5-1
CASSLLLAGGAYNEQFF
>TRBJ2-7|TRBV2
CASLGGASYEQYF
>TRBJ1-6|TRBV4-3
CASSRTGQYNSPLHF
>TRBJ2-7|TRBV7-9
CASSSDSDRYEQYF
>TRBJ2-7|TRBV5-5
CASSLRQGPYEQYF
>TRBJ2-7|TRBV27
CASSLSRDSSYEQYF
>TRBJ2-1|TRBV9
CASTNPTGASYNEQFF
>TRBJ2-7|TRBV30
CACSRGHPYEQYF
>TRBJ2-7|TRBV5-4
CASRVFGLGYEQYF
>TRBJ2-1|TRBV6-5
CASSYGGTLYNEQFF
>TRBJ2-3|TRBV4-1
CASSLRTSGDSTDTQYF
>TRBJ2-3|TRBV7-3
CASSSGLAGADTQYF
>TRBJ1-2|TRBV25-1
CASSASVYGYTF
>TRBJ2-3|TRBV19
CASSILGQGQYF
>TRBJ1-1|TRBV30
CAWNPIGNTEAFF
>TRBJ2-2|TRBV7-7
CASSLVAGSGELFF
>TRBJ2-2|TRBV6-7
CASSYSRTASGELFF
>TRBJ1-2|TRBV5-1
CASSPSGDYGYTF
>TRBJ2-3|TRBV9
CASSVSPGSTDTQYF
>TRBJ1-5|TRBV6-6
CASSSSGGSQPQHF
>TRBJ2-1|TRBV6-1
CASSDLEQFF
>TRBJ2-5|TRBV5-5
CASSTGQDQGTQYF
>TRBJ1-1|TRBV5-1
CASSLGEVRDTEAFF
>TRBJ2-1|TRBV7-9
CASSPDRDSGEQFF
>TRBJ2-7|TRBV7-7
CASSPQGGYEQYF
>TRBJ2-5|TRBV9
CASSVEGGGETQYF
>TRBJ1-1|TRBV11-2
CASSLAGLNTEAFF
>TRBJ1-4|TRBV6-5
CASSLRGREEKLFF
>TRBJ2-4|TRBV5-4
CASSRGGPLAKNIQYF
>TRBJ2-1|TRBV30
CAWSVGTAFVHNEQFF